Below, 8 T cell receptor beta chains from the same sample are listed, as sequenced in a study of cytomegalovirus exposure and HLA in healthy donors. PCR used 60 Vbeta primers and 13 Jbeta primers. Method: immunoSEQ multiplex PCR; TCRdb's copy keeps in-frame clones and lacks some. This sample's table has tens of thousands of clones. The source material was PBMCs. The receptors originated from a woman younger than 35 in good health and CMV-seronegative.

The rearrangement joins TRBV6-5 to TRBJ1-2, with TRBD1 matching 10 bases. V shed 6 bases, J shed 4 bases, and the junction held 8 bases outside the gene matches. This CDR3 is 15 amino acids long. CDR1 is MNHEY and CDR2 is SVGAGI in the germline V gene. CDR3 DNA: TGTGCCAGCAGCCCCCTGAGGGACAGGGGCTATGGCTACACCTTC. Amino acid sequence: CASSPLRDRGYGYTF.

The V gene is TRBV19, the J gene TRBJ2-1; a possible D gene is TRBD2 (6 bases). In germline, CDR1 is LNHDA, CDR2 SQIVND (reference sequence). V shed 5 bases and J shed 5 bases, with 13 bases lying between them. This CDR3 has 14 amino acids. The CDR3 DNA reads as TGTGCCAGTAGTGATTGGGAGGACCACAATGAGCAGTTCTTC. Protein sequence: CASSDWEDHNEQFF.

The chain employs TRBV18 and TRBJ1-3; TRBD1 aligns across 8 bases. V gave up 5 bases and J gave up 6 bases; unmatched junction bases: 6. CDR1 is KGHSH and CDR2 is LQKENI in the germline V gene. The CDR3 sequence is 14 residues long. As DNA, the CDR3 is TGTGCCAGCTCAAAGCCGGGACAGGCAAACACCATATATTTT. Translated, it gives CASSKPGQANTIYF.

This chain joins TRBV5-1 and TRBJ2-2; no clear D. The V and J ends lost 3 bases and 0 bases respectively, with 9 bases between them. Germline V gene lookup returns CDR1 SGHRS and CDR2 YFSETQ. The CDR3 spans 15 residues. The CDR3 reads CASSSYSTNTGELFF. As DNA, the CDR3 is TGCGCCAGCAGCTCTTACAGCACGAACACCGGGGAGCTGTTTTTT.

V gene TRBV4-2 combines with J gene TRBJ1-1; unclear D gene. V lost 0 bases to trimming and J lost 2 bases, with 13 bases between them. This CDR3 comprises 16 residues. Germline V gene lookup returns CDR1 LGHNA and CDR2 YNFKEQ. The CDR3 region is CASSQDSAGINTEAFF. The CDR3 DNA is TGTGCCAGCAGCCAAGATTCAGCCGGGATTAACACTGAAGCTTTCTTT.

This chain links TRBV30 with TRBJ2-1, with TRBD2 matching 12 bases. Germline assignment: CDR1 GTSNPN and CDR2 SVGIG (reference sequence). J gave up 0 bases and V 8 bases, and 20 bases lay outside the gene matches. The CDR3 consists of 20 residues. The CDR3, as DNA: TGTGCCGTGAGGGGGGAAGGGCGACTAGCGGGAGAGAGCTCCTACAATGAGCAGTTCTTC. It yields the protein CAVRGEGRLAGESSYNEQFF.

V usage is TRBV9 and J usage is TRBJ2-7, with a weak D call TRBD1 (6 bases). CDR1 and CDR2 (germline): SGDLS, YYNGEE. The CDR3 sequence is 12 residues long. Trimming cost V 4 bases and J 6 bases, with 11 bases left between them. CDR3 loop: CASSTTGSEQYF. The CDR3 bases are TGTGCCAGCAGCACTACAGGGTCCGAGCAGTACTTC.

The CDR3 loop reads CASSEGRTGTKAFF. The DNA for the CDR3 is TGTGCCAGCAGCGAGGGGAGGACAGGGACGAAAGCTTTCTTT. The chain combines TRBV9 with TRBJ1-1; 8 nucleotides line up with TRBD1. The V gene's germline CDR1 is SGDLS and CDR2 YYNGEE. The J segment lost 9 bases and the V segment lost 3 bases, leaving 10 bases of the junction unmatched. CDR3 size: 14 residues.